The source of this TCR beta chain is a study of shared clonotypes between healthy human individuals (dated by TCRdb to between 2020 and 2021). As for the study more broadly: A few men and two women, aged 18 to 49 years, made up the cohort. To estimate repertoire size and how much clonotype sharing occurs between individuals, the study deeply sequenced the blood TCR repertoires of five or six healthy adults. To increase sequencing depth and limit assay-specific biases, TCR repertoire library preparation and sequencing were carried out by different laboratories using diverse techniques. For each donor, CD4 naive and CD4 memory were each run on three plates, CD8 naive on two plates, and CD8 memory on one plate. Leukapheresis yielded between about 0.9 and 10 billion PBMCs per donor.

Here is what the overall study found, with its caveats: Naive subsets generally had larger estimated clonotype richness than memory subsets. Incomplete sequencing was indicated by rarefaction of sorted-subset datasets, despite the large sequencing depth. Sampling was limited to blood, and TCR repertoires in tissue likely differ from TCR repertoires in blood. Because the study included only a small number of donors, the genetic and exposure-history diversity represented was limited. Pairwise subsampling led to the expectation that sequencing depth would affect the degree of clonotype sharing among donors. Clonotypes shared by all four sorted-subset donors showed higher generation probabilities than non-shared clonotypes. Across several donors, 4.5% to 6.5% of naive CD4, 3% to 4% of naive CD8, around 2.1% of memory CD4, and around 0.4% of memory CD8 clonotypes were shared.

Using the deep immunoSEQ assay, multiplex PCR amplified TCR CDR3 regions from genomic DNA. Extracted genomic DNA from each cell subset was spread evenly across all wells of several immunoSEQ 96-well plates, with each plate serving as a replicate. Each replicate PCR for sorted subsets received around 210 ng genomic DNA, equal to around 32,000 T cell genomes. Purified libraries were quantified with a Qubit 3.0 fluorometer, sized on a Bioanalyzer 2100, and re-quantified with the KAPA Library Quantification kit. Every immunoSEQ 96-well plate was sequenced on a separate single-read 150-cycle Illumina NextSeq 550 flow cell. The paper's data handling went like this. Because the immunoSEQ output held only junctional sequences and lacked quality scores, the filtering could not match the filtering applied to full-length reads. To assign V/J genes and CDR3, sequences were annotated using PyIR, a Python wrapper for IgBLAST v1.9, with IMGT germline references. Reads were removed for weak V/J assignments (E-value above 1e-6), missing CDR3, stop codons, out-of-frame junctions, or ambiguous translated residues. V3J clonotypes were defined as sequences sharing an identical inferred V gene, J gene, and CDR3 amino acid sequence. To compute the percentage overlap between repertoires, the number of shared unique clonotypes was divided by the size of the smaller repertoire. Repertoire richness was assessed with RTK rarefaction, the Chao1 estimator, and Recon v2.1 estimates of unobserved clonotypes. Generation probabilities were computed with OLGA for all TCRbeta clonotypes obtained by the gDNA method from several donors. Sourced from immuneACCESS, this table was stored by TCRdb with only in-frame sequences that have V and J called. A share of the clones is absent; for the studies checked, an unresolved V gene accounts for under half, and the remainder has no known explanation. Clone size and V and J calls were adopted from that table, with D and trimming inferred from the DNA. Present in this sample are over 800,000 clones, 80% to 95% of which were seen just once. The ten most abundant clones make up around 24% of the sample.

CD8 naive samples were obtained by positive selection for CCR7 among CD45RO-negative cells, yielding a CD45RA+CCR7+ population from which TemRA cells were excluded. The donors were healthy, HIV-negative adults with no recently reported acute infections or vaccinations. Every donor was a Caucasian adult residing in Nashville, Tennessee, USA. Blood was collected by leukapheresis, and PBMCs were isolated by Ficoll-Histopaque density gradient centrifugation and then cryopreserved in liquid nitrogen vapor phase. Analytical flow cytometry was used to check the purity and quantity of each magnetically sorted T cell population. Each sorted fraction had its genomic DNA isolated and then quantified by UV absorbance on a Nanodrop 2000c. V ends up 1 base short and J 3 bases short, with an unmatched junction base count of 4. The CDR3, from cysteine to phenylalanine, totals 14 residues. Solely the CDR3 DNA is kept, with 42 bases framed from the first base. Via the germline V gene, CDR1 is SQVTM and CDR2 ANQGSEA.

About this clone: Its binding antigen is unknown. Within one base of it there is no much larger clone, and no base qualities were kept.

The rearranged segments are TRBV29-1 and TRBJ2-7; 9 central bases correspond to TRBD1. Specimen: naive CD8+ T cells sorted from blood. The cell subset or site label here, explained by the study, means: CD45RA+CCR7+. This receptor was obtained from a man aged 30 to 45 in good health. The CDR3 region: CSVEGGQGGYEQYF. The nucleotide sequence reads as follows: TGCAGCGTTGAAGGGGGACAGGGCGGCTACGAGCAGTACTTC.